This is a list of T cell receptor beta chains from one sample in a study of OX40 agonist ivuxolimab in advanced cancers. Repertoires were generated with immunoSEQ multiplex PCR, while TCRdb's copy carries only in-frame clones and drops some. The sample includes 70,000 to 95,000 clones, about 88% of them seen just once. Specimen: CD4+ or CD8+ T cells sorted from blood, collected in a trial of the OX40 agonist ivuxolimab. The receptors derive from an adult with an advanced solid tumor such as melanoma, head and neck, liver or kidney cancer. CDR3s include the opening cysteine and the closing phenylalanine or tryptophan. Each record gives: J gene, V gene, D gene, CDR3 DNA, CDR3 protein. The D gene is left open where the match is weak.

j_call: TRBJ1-1; v_call: TRBV6-1; d_call: NA; cdr3_nt: TGTGCCAGCACCGAAAGTAAGACCGCGGGCACTGAAGCTTTCTTT; cdr3_aa: CASTESKTAGTEAFF
j_call: TRBJ1-2; v_call: TRBV6-6; d_call: NA; cdr3_nt: TGTGCCAGCAGAAACCTTGGGGGGGGCCGATATGGCTACACCTTC; cdr3_aa: CASRNLGGGRYGYTF
j_call: TRBJ1-5; v_call: TRBV7-8; d_call: TRBD1; cdr3_nt: TGTGCCAGCAGCTTAGAAGTGGGACAGGGGGCGCGCAATCAGCCCCAGCATTTT; cdr3_aa: CASSLEVGQGARNQPQHF
j_call: TRBJ2-3; v_call: TRBV5-1; d_call: TRBD1; cdr3_nt: TGCGCCAGCAGCTTGGTGACAGGGCCTGATACGCAGTATTTT; cdr3_aa: CASSLVTGPDTQYF
j_call: TRBJ2-3; v_call: TRBV19; d_call: NA; cdr3_nt: TGTGCCAGTAGTATTAGTCGCGGCATGGATACGCAGTATTTT; cdr3_aa: CASSISRGMDTQYF
j_call: TRBJ2-3; v_call: TRBV9; d_call: TRBD1; cdr3_nt: TGTGCCAGCAGCCCATCCCAGGGGGCGACCGGCGGTACGCAGTATTTT; cdr3_aa: CASSPSQGATGGTQYF
j_call: TRBJ2-6; v_call: TRBV7-2; d_call: NA; cdr3_nt: TGTGCCAGCAGCACGATAGGACGACAAAGTCGGGCCAACGTCCTGACTTTC; cdr3_aa: CASSTIGRQSRANVLTF
j_call: TRBJ1-2; v_call: TRBV28; d_call: TRBD1; cdr3_nt: TGTGCCAGCAGTCTACTAACAGGGGTTTACACCTTC; cdr3_aa: CASSLLTGVYTF
j_call: TRBJ2-4; v_call: TRBV5-4; d_call: TRBD1; cdr3_nt: TGTGCCAGCAACACAGGGGGAGCCAAAAACATTCAGTACTTC; cdr3_aa: CASNTGGAKNIQYF
j_call: TRBJ2-7; v_call: TRBV28; d_call: NA; cdr3_nt: TGTGCCAGCAGTGGGGTCTCGGGGGAGAGGTACGAGCAGTACTTC; cdr3_aa: CASSGVSGERYEQYF
j_call: TRBJ1-3; v_call: TRBV7-9; d_call: TRBD1; cdr3_nt: TGTGCCAGCAGCCTTACCGGGACAGCCTCTGGAAACACCATATATTTT; cdr3_aa: CASSLTGTASGNTIYF
j_call: TRBJ2-5; v_call: TRBV30; d_call: NA; cdr3_nt: TGTGCCTGGAGTAGGGCTAGCGTCGGGTCCGAGACCCAGTACTTC; cdr3_aa: CAWSRASVGSETQYF
j_call: TRBJ2-2; v_call: TRBV4-1; d_call: NA; cdr3_nt: TGCGCCAGCAGCCAAGTTGGGACCCCCGGGGAGCTGTTTTTT; cdr3_aa: CASSQVGTPGELFF
j_call: TRBJ2-7; v_call: TRBV30; d_call: NA; cdr3_nt: TGTGCCTGGAGTGTGGACGCCTCCTACGAGCAGTACTTC; cdr3_aa: CAWSVDASYEQYF
j_call: TRBJ2-5; v_call: TRBV4-3; d_call: TRBD2; cdr3_nt: TGCGCCAGCAGCCGCGGGGGGGTTAGTAAGGGAGAGACCCAGTACTTC; cdr3_aa: CASSRGGVSKGETQYF
j_call: TRBJ1-1; v_call: TRBV5-1; d_call: TRBD1; cdr3_nt: TGCGCCAGCAGCTCGAGGACAGGGTTGACTGAAGCTTTCTTT; cdr3_aa: CASSSRTGLTEAFF
j_call: TRBJ2-1; v_call: TRBV27; d_call: TRBD2; cdr3_nt: TGTGCCAGCGCTAGCGGGAGAGCAAATGAGCAGTTCTTC; cdr3_aa: CASASGRANEQFF
j_call: TRBJ2-1; v_call: TRBV6-5; d_call: NA; cdr3_nt: TGTGCCAGTGGGGGGTGGGAGGACAATGAGCAGTTCTTC; cdr3_aa: CASGGWEDNEQFF
j_call: TRBJ1-5; v_call: TRBV19; d_call: NA; cdr3_nt: TGTGCCAGTACCACAGGCAATCAGCCCCAGCATTTT; cdr3_aa: CASTTGNQPQHF
j_call: TRBJ1-4; v_call: TRBV28; d_call: NA; cdr3_nt: TGTGCCAGCAGCGAACTTTGGGGGATCAAGGAAAAACTGTTTTTT; cdr3_aa: CASSELWGIKEKLFF
j_call: TRBJ2-3; v_call: TRBV29-1; d_call: TRBD2; cdr3_nt: TGCAGCGCGGGGGAGGGTTCGCACAGAGGTACGCAGTATTTT; cdr3_aa: CSAGEGSHRGTQYF
j_call: TRBJ2-7; v_call: TRBV6-5; d_call: NA; cdr3_nt: TGTGCCAGCAGGGGGACAACCCTCGAGCAGTACTTC; cdr3_aa: CASRGTTLEQYF
j_call: TRBJ1-1; v_call: TRBV9; d_call: NA; cdr3_nt: TGTGCCAGCAGCGCTTCCTCCCTGGCGGGGGAAAGAGCTTTCTTT; cdr3_aa: CASSASSLAGERAFF
j_call: TRBJ2-3; v_call: TRBV28; d_call: TRBD2; cdr3_nt: TGTGCCAGCAGTCAGGGACTAGCGGGGGGGCCAGATACGCAGTATTTT; cdr3_aa: CASSQGLAGGPDTQYF
j_call: TRBJ2-7; v_call: TRBV5-4; d_call: NA; cdr3_nt: TGTGCCAGCAGTTCTTGGTCGAGTTACGAGCAGTACTTC; cdr3_aa: CASSSWSSYEQYF
j_call: TRBJ1-5; v_call: TRBV5-6; d_call: NA; cdr3_nt: TGTGCCAGCAGCTTTTATTCGGGGGTACCCCAGCATTTT; cdr3_aa: CASSFYSGVPQHF
j_call: TRBJ1-5; v_call: TRBV15; d_call: TRBD1; cdr3_nt: TGTGCCACCAGCAGAGGCCAGGGGGCAGGGAATCAGCCCCAGCATTTT; cdr3_aa: CATSRGQGAGNQPQHF